This T cell receptor beta chain is drawn from a study of blood T cell repertoires in COVID-19. Germline V gives CDR1 MNHEY, CDR2 SVGEGT. The CDR3 sequence is 13 residues long. J lost 5 bases, V lost 6 bases, and 6 bases had no gene match. Per the authors' pipeline: Amplification with reference gene primers provided the estimates of nucleated cell counts. Sequenced by immunoSEQ multiplex PCR; TCRdb stores in-frame clones only, minus some. The D gene and trimming were derived from the DNA, and the V and J assignments and clone size from that table. The sample yields roughly 150,000 clones, about four fifths seen once.

This receptor was taken from a woman of 80 years or more with acute or convalescent COVID-19. Specimen: peripheral blood. J is TRBJ1-1 and V is TRBV6-2 or TRBV6-3; 7 bases align to TRBD1. CDR3 sequence (DNA): TGTGCCAGCAGCTTACAGGGGCGGACTGAAGCTTTCTTT. Encoded protein: CASSLQGRTEAFF.